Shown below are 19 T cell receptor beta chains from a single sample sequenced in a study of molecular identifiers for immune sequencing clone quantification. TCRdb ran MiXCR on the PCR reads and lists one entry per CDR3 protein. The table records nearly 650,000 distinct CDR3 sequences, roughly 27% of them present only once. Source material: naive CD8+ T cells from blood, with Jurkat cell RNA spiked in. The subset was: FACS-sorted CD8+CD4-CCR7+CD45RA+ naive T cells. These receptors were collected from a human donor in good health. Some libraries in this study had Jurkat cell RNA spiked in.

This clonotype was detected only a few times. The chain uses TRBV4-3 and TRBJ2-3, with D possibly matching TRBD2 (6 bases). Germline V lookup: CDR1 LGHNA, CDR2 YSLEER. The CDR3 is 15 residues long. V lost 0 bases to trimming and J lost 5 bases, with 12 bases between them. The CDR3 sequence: CASSQESGSGDTQYF. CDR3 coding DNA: TGCGCCAGCAGCCAAGAGAGCGGTAGCGGAGATACGCAGTATTTT.

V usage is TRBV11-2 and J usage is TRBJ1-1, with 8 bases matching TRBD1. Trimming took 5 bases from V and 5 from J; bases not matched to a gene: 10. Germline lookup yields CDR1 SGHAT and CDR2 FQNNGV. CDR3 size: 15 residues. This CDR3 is CASSTRPGGRTEAFF. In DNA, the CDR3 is TGTGCCAGCAGCACCAGGCCAGGGGGCCGGACTGAAGCTTTCTTT.

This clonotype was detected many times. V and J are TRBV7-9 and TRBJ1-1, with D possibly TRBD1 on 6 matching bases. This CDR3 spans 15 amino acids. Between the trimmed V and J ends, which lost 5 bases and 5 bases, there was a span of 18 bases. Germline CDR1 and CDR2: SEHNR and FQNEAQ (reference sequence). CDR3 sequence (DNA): TGTGCCAGCAGCACAAGACAGGATGCCTCGACTGAAGCTTTCTTT. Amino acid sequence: CASSTRQDASTEAFF. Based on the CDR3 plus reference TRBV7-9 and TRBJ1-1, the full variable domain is DTGVSQNPRHKITKRGQNVTFRCDPISEHNRLYWYRQTLGQGPEFLTYFQNEAQLEKSRLLSDRFSAERPKGSFSTLEIQRTEQGDSAMYLCASSTRQDASTEAFFGQGTRLTVV.

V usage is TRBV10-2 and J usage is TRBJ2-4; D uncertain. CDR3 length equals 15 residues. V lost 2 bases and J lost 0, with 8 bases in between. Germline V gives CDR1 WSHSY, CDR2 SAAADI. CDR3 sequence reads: CASSEVTLAKNIQYF. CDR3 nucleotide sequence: TGCGCCAGCAGTGAGGTTACTCTAGCCAAAAACATTCAGTACTTC.

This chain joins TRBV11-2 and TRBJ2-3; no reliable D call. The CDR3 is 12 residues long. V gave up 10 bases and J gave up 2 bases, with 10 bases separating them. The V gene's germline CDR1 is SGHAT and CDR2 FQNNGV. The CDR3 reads CATKPLTDTQYF. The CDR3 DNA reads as TGTGCCACCAAGCCCCTCACAGATACGCAGTATTTT.

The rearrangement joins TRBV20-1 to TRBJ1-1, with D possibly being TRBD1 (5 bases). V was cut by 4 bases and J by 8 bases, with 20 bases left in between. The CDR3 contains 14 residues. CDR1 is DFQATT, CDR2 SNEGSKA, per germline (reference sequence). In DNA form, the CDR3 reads TGCAGTGCTACCAGACAAAGGGATCGGGGGGAAGCTTTCTTT. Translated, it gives CSATRQRDRGEAFF.

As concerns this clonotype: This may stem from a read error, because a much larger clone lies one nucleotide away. CDR3 nucleotides: TGTGCCAGCAGTTCCTTGGGGGGGGTCAGGGCTTTCTTT. It is translated as CASSSLGGVRAFF. The gene calls are TRBV28 and TRBJ1-1; a possible D gene is TRBD1 (5 bases). V was cut by 4 bases and J by 11 bases, with 17 bases left in between. CDR3 length: 13 amino acids. Germline-derived CDR1 and CDR2 are MDHEN and SYDVKM.

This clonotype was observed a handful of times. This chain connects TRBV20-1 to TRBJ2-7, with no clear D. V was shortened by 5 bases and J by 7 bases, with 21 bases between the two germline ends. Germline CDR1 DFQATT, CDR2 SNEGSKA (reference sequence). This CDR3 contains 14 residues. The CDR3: CSAEPGLRNGEQYF. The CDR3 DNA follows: TGCAGTGCTGAACCTGGATTAAGAAACGGAGAGCAGTACTTC.

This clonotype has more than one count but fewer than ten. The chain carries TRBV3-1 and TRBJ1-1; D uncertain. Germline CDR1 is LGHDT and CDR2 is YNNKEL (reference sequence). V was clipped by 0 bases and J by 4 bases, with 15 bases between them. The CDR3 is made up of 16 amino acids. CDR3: CASSQERWGVGTEAFF. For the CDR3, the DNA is TGTGCCAGCAGCCAAGAACGGTGGGGTGTCGGCACTGAAGCTTTCTTT.

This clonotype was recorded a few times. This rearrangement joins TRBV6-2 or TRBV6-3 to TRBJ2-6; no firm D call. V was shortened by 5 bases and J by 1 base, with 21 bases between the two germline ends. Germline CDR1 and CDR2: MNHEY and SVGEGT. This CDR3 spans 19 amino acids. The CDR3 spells CASSPLFGKLGSGANVLTF. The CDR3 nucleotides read TGTGCCAGCAGTCCCCTGTTCGGTAAATTGGGATCTGGGGCCAACGTCCTGACTTTC.

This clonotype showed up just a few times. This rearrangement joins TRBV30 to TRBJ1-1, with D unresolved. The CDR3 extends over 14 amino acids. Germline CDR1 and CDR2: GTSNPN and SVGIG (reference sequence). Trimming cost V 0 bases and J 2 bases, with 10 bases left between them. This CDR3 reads CAWSVVRGNTEAFF. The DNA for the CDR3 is TGTGCCTGGAGTGTGGTTCGGGGAAACACTGAAGCTTTCTTT.

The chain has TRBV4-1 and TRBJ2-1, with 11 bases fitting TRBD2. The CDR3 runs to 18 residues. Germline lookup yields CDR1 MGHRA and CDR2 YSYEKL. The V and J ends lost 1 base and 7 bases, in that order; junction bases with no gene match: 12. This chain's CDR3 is CASSQVPLAGGPGNEQFF. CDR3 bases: TGCGCCAGCAGCCAAGTTCCCCTAGCGGGGGGACCGGGGAATGAGCAGTTCTTC.

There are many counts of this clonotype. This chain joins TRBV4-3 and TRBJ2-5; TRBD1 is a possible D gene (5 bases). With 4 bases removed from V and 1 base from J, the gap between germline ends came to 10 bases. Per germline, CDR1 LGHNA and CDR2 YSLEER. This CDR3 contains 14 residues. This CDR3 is CASSPDRFQETQYF. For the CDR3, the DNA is TGCGCCAGCAGCCCCGACAGATTCCAAGAGACCCAGTACTTC.

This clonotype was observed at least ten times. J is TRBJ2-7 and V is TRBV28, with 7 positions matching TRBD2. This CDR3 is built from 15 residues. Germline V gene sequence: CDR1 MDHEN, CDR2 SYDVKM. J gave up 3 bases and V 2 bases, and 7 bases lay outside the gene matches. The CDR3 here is CASSLRGSVRYEQYF. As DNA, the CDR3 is TGTGCCAGCAGTTTACGCGGGAGCGTTCGCTACGAGCAGTACTTC.

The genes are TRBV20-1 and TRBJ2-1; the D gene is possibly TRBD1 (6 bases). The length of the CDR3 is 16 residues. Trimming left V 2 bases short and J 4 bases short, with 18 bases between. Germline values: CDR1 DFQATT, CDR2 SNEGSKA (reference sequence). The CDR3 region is CSARPKRGYRYNEQFF. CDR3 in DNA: TGCAGTGCTAGACCAAAAAGGGGGTATCGATACAATGAGCAGTTCTTC.

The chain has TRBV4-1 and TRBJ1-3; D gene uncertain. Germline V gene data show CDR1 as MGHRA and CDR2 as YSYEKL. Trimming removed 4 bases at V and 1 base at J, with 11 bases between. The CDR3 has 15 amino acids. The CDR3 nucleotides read TGCGCCAGCAGCCTCCTATTCATTTCTGGAAACACCATATATTTT. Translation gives CASSLLFISGNTIYF.

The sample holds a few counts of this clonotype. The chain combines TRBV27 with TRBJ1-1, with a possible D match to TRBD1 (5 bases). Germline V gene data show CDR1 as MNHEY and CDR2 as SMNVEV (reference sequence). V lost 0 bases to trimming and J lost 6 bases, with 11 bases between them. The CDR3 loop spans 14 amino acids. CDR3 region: CASSLSRSTAEAFF. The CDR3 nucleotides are TGTGCCAGCAGTTTATCAAGGTCGACAGCTGAAGCTTTCTTT.

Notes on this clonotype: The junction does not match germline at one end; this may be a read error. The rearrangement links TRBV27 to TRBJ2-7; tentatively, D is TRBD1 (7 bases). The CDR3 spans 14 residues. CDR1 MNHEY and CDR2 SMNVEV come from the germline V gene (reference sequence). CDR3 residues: CASSPRGVSYEQYF. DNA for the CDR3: TGTGCCAGCAGTCCCAGGGGGGTCTCCTACGAACAGTACTTC.

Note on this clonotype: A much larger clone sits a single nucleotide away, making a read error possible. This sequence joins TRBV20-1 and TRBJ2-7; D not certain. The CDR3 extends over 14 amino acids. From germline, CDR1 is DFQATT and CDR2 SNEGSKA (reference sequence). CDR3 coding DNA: TGCAGTGCTAGAGATCTAAGTACTACCTACGAGCTGTACTTC. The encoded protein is CSARDLSTTYELYF.